Listed here are 26 T cell receptor beta chains from one sample, sequenced in a study of post-analysis software for immune sequencing data. Whole-study findings and limits: In patients, four to six TRBV segments were more frequent than in controls, with TRBV5-6, TRBV5-1 and TRBV20-1 among them.

Unique molecular identifiers featured in each of the TCR beta cDNA libraries. TCRdb redid the calling of the PCR reads with MiXCR, one entry per CDR3 protein. The table includes some 260,000 distinct CDR3 sequences, 35% to 45% detected once. Their recognized antigens are unknown. Sequenced: blood. The receptor source for this set is a girl aged 5-17 years with multiple sclerosis.

In the case of this clonotype: Being one base from a much bigger clone, this may be a read error. CDR3 in amino acids: CASRAGPFYNEQFF. CDR3 DNA sequence: TGTGCCAGCAGGGCGGGGCCGTTCTACAATGAGCAGTTCTTC. This chain uses TRBV6-4 with TRBJ2-1; weak D call: TRBD2 (6 bases). Per the germline V gene, CDR1 is MRHNA and CDR2 is SNTAGT. V gave up 6 bases and J gave up 3 bases, with 12 bases separating them. The CDR3 consists of 14 residues.

The V gene is TRBV4-1, the J gene TRBJ2-5; D is ambiguous. The germline V gene encodes CDR1 MGHRA and CDR2 YSYEKL. CDR3 length equals 14 residues. V was clipped by 1 base and J by 0 bases, with 6 bases between them. The CDR3: CASSQGQYQETQYF. The CDR3 nucleotides read TGCGCCAGCAGCCAAGGGCAGTACCAAGAGACCCAGTACTTC.

This clonotype showed up many times. The chain is built from TRBV5-1 and TRBJ2-1, with D possibly matching TRBD1 (6 bases). The V end lost 4 bases, the J end lost 3 bases, and 17 bases lay between the germline ends. Germline CDR1 is SGHRS and CDR2 is YFSETQ. This CDR3 is built from 16 residues. The CDR3 sequence is CASSTGTNKLYNEQFF. Written as DNA, the CDR3 is TGCGCCAGCAGCACCGGGACAAACAAACTCTACAATGAGCAGTTCTTC.

At least ten counts were recorded for this clonotype. CDR3 region: CASRLGGNTEAFF. The CDR3 bases are TGTGCCAGCCGGTTGGGAGGTAACACTGAAGCTTTCTTT. The chain combines TRBV5-5 with TRBJ1-1; D call uncertain. The CDR3 sequence is 13 residues long. The V gene lost 7 bases and the J gene lost 2 bases, with 12 bases spanning the gap. The V gene's germline CDR1 is SGHKS and CDR2 YYEKEE (reference sequence).

This clonotype appeared many times. The gene calls are TRBV28 and TRBJ2-7; 8 bases are a match to TRBD1. CDR1 MDHEN and CDR2 SYDVKM come from the germline V gene. V was pared by 2 bases and J by 2 bases, with 5 bases of the junction left unmatched. This CDR3 is 15 amino acids long. The CDR3 protein is CASSLTGGTTYEQYF. CDR3 DNA: TGTGCCAGCAGTTTAACAGGGGGGACCACCTACGAGCAGTACTTC.

This clonotype was observed at least ten times. This rearrangement joins TRBV2 to TRBJ2-3; D not resolved. Germline V CDR1 and CDR2: SNHLY, FYNNEI. The V and J ends lost 10 bases and 2 bases respectively, with 10 bases between them. This CDR3 has 12 residues. CDR3 bases: TGTGCCACCACGAAAGACACAGATACGCAGTATTTT. It yields the protein CATTKDTDTQYF.

The sample holds many counts of this clonotype. This chain links TRBV5-5 with TRBJ2-3; tentatively, D is TRBD2 (5 bases). Trimming removed 0 bases from V and 2 bases from J, with 7 bases in between. Germline assignment: CDR1 SGHKS and CDR2 YYEKEE (reference sequence). This CDR3 contains 14 residues. The CDR3: CASSLASPTDTQYF. The CDR3 DNA sequence: TGTGCCAGCAGCTTGGCTAGCCCCACAGATACGCAGTATTTT. The full variable domain, rest sourced from reference TRBV5-5 and TRBJ2-3, is DAGVTQSPTHLIKTRGQQVTLRCSPISGHKSVSWYQQVLGQGPQFIFQYYEKEERGRGNFPDRFSARQFPNYSSELNVNALLLGDSALYLCASSLASPTDTQYFGPGTRLTVL.

This chain links TRBV27 with TRBJ2-7; tentatively, D is TRBD2 (6 bases). Germline V CDR1 and CDR2: MNHEY, SMNVEV (reference sequence). The CDR3 extends over 14 amino acids. The V end lost 5 bases, the J end lost 2 bases, and 13 bases lay between the germline ends. CDR3: CASSIRRETYEQYF. CDR3 nucleotide sequence: TGTGCCAGCAGTATCCGCCGGGAGACCTACGAGCAGTACTTC.

This clonotype appeared many times. The genes are TRBV6-5 and TRBJ2-2; 12 bases map to TRBD2. V shed 8 bases and J 3 bases; nucleotides not matched to a gene: 1. Germline CDR1 is MNHEY and CDR2 is SVGAGI. The CDR3 consists of 14 residues. This chain's CDR3 is CASRLAGDTGELFF. CDR3 bases: TGTGCCAGCCGACTAGCGGGGGACACCGGGGAGCTGTTTTTT.

This rearrangement joins TRBV7-2 to TRBJ2-7; D might be TRBD1 (5 bases). V dropped 6 bases and J dropped 5 bases, with 11 bases sitting between them. This CDR3 has 12 residues. Germline V gene lookup returns CDR1 SGHTA and CDR2 FQGNSA. The CDR3 region is CASRQSGHEQYF. The CDR3 bases are TGTGCCAGCAGACAATCAGGGCACGAGCAGTACTTC.

The chain employs TRBV9 and TRBJ2-7, with 7 bases that match TRBD1. Germline CDR1 SGDLS, CDR2 YYNGEE. The ends lost 4 bases at V and 4 bases at J; junction bases unmatched: 11. The CDR3 totals 15 residues. The CDR3 here is CASSQSSTGRYEQYF. For the CDR3, the DNA is TGTGCCAGCAGCCAATCTTCGACAGGGCGATACGAGCAGTACTTC.

Only a few counts were recorded for this clonotype. The chain combines TRBV20-1 with TRBJ2-5; TRBD2 matches 8 bases. Germline V gives CDR1 DFQATT, CDR2 SNEGSKA (reference sequence). The CDR3 is 16 residues long. V shed 5 bases and J 5 bases; nucleotides not matched to a gene: 16. CDR3 amino acids: CSAGGQSGLAGETQYF. The CDR3 DNA follows: TGCAGTGCTGGAGGCCAATCCGGACTAGCTGGGGAGACCCAGTACTTC.

This clonotype was seen ten or more times. The chain recombines TRBV20-1 with TRBJ1-6; weak D call: TRBD1 (5 bases). Germline V gene lookup returns CDR1 DFQATT and CDR2 SNEGSKA (reference sequence). This CDR3 contains 15 residues. V gave up 1 base and J gave up 8 bases, with 15 bases separating them. The CDR3 loop is CSARVDRRNHSPLHF. The CDR3 DNA is TGCAGTGCTAGAGTTGACAGACGAAACCATTCACCCCTCCACTTT.

This clonotype was found a few times. A much more abundant neighbour one base away suggests this may be a read error. The final CDR3 position lacks the conserved phenylalanine or tryptophan, pointing to a likely read error. This sequence joins TRBV12-3 or TRBV12-4 and TRBJ2-1; D is uncertain. The CDR3 contains 14 residues. The V end was cut by 3 bases, the J end by 7 bases, with 13 bases between. The CDR3 DNA follows: TGTGCCAGCAGTTTCGGGCGGAGTCCAAATGAGCAGTTCTTA. Amino acids: CASSFGRSPNEQFL.

Worth noting for this clonotype: An end of the junction does not agree with germline; a read error may underlie this. V usage is TRBV11-2 and J usage is TRBJ1-6, with 9 bases identical to TRBD1. The CDR3 runs 16 residues. The germline gives CDR1 SGHAT, CDR2 FQNNGV. For the CDR3, the DNA is TGTGTCAGCAGCTTAGAGAGGGGACAGGGACGCTCACCCCTCCACTTT. It codes for CVSSLERGQGRSPLHF.

For this clonotype: A junction end diverges from the germline sequence, so it may reflect a read error. V is TRBV6-4 and J is TRBJ1-6; TRBD1 might be the D (5 bases). Germline loops: CDR1 MRHNA, CDR2 SNTAGT. The CDR3 loop spans 14 amino acids. CDR3 sequence reads: CASRDWGVNSPLHF. The CDR3, as DNA: TGTGCCAGCAGGGACTGGGGCGTAAATTCACCCCTCCACTTT.

In regard to this clonotype: This could be a read error, since a much larger clone is one nucleotide away. This chain links TRBV5-1 with TRBJ1-2, with TRBD1 identical over 7 bases. Germline V gene data show CDR1 as SGHRS and CDR2 as YFSETQ. The V and J ends lost 4 bases and 4 bases, in that order; junction bases with no gene match: 10. The CDR3 is 15 amino acids. The CDR3 region has the DNA TGCGCCAGCAGCCCCGGGAGAGGGGGCGCCTATGGCTACACCTTC. Translating it yields CASSPGRGGAYGYTF. The full variable domain, with the rest looked up from reference TRBV5-1 and TRBJ1-2, is KAGVTQTPRYLIKTRGQQVTLSCSPISGHRSVSWYQQTPGQGLQFLFEYFSETQRNKGNFPGRFSGRQFSNSRSEMNVSTLELGDSALYLCASSPGRGGAYGYTFGSGTRLTVV.

This clonotype has a handful of counts. The chain has TRBV7-9 and TRBJ2-2, with D tentatively TRBD1 (6 bases). V lost 5 bases, J lost 6 bases, and 10 bases lay in between. Germline V lookup: CDR1 SEHNR, CDR2 FQNEAQ (reference sequence). The length of the CDR3 is 13 residues. The CDR3 reads CASSTNRAGELFF. CDR3 DNA sequence: TGTGCCAGCAGCACCAACAGGGCCGGGGAGCTGTTTTTT. Together with reference TRBV7-9 and TRBJ2-2, the CDR3 gives the full variable domain: DTGVSQNPRHKITKRGQNVTFRCDPISEHNRLYWYRQTLGQGPEFLTYFQNEAQLEKSRLLSDRFSAERPKGSFSTLEIQRTEQGDSAMYLCASSTNRAGELFFGEGSRLTVL.

The chain links TRBV7-9 to TRBJ1-5; no clear D gene. Germline assignment: CDR1 SEHNR and CDR2 FQNEAQ (reference sequence). Trimming cost V 0 bases and J 5 bases, with 8 bases left between them. The CDR3 consists of 14 residues. The CDR3 DNA sequence: TGTGCCAGCAGCTTAGCAGGGTTTGATCAGCCCCAGCATTTT. Protein product: CASSLAGFDQPQHF.

To note about this clonotype: A much larger clonotype is one base distant, so this may be a read error. The chain has TRBV24-1 and TRBJ2-1; 9 bases align to TRBD2. The CDR3 covers 14 residues. Germline loops: CDR1 KGHDR, CDR2 SFDVKD. V gave up 11 bases and J gave up 7 bases; unmatched junction bases: 11. This chain's CDR3 is CASSASGMGNEQFF. The CDR3 coding sequence is TGTGCCAGCTCGGCTAGCGGGATGGGTAATGAGCAGTTCTTC.

This clonotype occurred many times. V usage is TRBV9 and J usage is TRBJ2-6; D uncertain. CDR3 size: 18 residues. Germline-derived CDR1 and CDR2 are SGDLS and YYNGEE. V gave up 0 bases and J gave up 0 bases, with 13 bases separating them. CDR3 DNA: TGTGCCAGCAGCGTAGTCTCCGGCCCTAGCTCTGGGGCCAACGTCCTGACTTTC. Translating gives CASSVVSGPSSGANVLTF.

For this clonotype: A much larger clone is a single base away; this may be a read error. The chain combines TRBV29-1 with TRBJ1-2; 7 bases align to TRBD1. The germline gives CDR1 SQVTM, CDR2 ANQGSEA. This CDR3 spans 14 amino acids. The CDR3 region is CGVESGRGGVGYTF. The CDR3 DNA reads TGCGGCGTTGAATCCGGCAGGGGGGGGGTCGGCTACACCTTC.

This clonotype has only a few counts. CDR3 in DNA: TGTGCCAGCAGCCTTCACGTCAATAACAGGGGGAAGCGTGAAGCTTTCTTT. Encoded protein: CASSLHVNNRGKREAFF. The chain uses TRBV3-1 and TRBJ1-1; 8 bases are shared with TRBD1. Losses at the gene ends were 4 bases for V and 7 bases for J; bases not matched to a gene: 17. Germline V lookup: CDR1 LGHDT, CDR2 YNNKEL (reference sequence). This CDR3 contains 17 residues.

Notes on this clonotype: This may be a read error: a much more frequent sequence differs by one nucleotide. Since no conserved phenylalanine or tryptophan closes the CDR3, a read error is the likely cause. V is TRBV4-1 and J is TRBJ1-5; D not resolved. Germline CDR1 reads MGHRA; CDR2 reads YSYEKL. V lost 3 bases to trimming and J lost 7 bases, with 10 bases between them. The CDR3 extends over 13 amino acids. Here the CDR3 reads CASSQGSEQPQHL. CDR3 nucleotide sequence: TGCGCCAGCAGCCAGGGGTCGGAGCAGCCCCAGCATTTG.

The table lists this clonotype with many counts. J is TRBJ2-1 and V is TRBV7-9, with 14 bases lining up with TRBD2. The CDR3 loop spans 16 amino acids. Looked up from germline, CDR1 is SEHNR and CDR2 is FQNEAQ (reference sequence). V trimming: 5 bases; J trimming: 9 bases; junction bases outside the gene matches: 9. CDR3 sequence reads: CASSRLGLAGVGEQFF. The CDR3 coding sequence is TGTGCCAGCAGCCGATTGGGACTAGCGGGAGTGGGTGAGCAGTTCTTC.

With regard to this clonotype: Given a much more abundant clone one base away, this may be a read error. This sequence joins TRBV5-1 and TRBJ2-3; 11 nucleotides align to TRBD2. The CDR3 loop spans 15 amino acids. Germline V gene sequence: CDR1 SGHRS, CDR2 YFSETQ. The trim removed 4 bases at V and 5 bases at J, leaving 6 bases unmatched. The CDR3 nucleotides are TGCGCCAGCAGCGTACTAGCGGGAGCTAGAGATACGCAGTATTTT. Amino acids: CASSVLAGARDTQYF. The full variable domain, with the rest looked up from reference TRBV5-1 and TRBJ2-3, is KAGVTQTPRYLIKTRGQQVTLSCSPISGHRSVSWYQQTPGQGLQFLFEYFSETQRNKGNFPGRFSGRQFSNSRSEMNVSTLELGDSALYLCASSVLAGARDTQYFGPGTRLTVL.